This T cell receptor beta chain was obtained from a study of breast tumors, draining lymph nodes, adjacent tissues. Overall study results and limits: Findings are consistent with lymph node origin and intratumoral expansion of most tumor T cells.

The lymph nodes were axillary draining lymph nodes from breast cancer patients. TCRdb analysed the multiplex PCR reads with MiXCR anew, one entry per CDR3 protein. Here the sample spans about 230,000 distinct CDR3 sequences, roughly 30% being singletons. A remark on this clonotype: Its target is not known.

The sequenced material came from axillary lymph node tissue. This TCR was sampled from a female donor with breast cancer. Some clones in this sample may be carry-over from other donors' samples.

CDR3 region: CASSLGGTGTEKLFF. CDR3 bases: TGCGCCAGCAGCTTGGGGGGGACAGGGACTGAAAAACTGTTTTTT. This chain uses TRBV4-3 with TRBJ1-4; TRBD1 matches 9 bases. The V gene's germline CDR1 is LGHNA and CDR2 YSLEER. Trimming cost V 5 bases and J 7 bases; bases outside gene matches: 8. CDR3 length: 15 residues.